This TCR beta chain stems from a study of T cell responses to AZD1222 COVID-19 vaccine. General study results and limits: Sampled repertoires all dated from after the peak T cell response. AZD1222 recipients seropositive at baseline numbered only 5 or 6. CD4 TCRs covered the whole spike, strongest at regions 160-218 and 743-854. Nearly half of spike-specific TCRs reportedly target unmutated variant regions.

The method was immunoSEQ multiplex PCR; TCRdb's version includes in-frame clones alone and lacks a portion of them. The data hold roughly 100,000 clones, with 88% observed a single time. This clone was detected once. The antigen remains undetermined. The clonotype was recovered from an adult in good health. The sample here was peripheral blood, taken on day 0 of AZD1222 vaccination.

DNA of the CDR3: TGTGCCAGCAGCCAAGATCTTTTGAGGGAACAGTACTTC. Translated, it gives CASSQDLLREQYF. V is TRBV14 and J is TRBJ2-7; D may be TRBD2 (5 bases). Germline V gene lookup returns CDR1 SGHDN and CDR2 FVKESK. Trimming left V 0 bases short and J 10 bases short, with 13 bases between. The CDR3 is 13 amino acids. The full variable domain, rest sourced from reference TRBV14 and TRBJ2-7, is EAGVTQFPSHSVIEKGQTVTLRCDPISGHDNLYWYRRVMGKEIKFLLHFVKESKQDESGMPNNRFLAERTGGTYSTLKVQPAELEDSGVYFCASSQDLLREQYFGPGTRLTVT.